The next 14 T cell receptor beta chains were all read from a single sample in a study of T-cell memory formation after mild COVID-19. From the 5' RACE reads, TCRdb called clonotypes with MiXCR, one entry per CDR3 protein. The table records some 320,000 distinct CDR3 sequences, roughly an eighth of them present only once. Material: PBMCs or a T cell subset sorted from them (not recorded which). The receptors come from a man between 18 and 29 years old who had mild COVID-19 (a few samples of this study predate the infection). Cell type and time point are not known.

In its sample, this clonotype was seen many times. The chain recombines TRBV19 with TRBJ2-3; a weak D match, TRBD2 (5 bases). There are 14 residues in the CDR3. Trimming removed 5 bases at V and 0 bases at J, with 9 bases between. Germline lookup yields CDR1 LNHDA and CDR2 SQIVND (reference sequence). Here the CDR3 DNA reads TGTGCCAGTAGTCCACGGACTAGCACAGATACGCAGTATTTT. It is translated as CASSPRTSTDTQYF.

This sequence joins TRBV18 and TRBJ1-1; TRBD1 matches at 9 bases. With 4 bases clipped from V and 5 bases from J, the junction kept 5 bases outside the gene matches. This CDR3 spans 14 amino acids. The germline gives CDR1 KGHSH, CDR2 LQKENI. In DNA form, the CDR3 reads TGTGCCAGCTCACTACAGGGGGCGAGGACTGAAGCTTTCTTT. It yields the protein CASSLQGARTEAFF.

The V call is TRBV20-1, the J call TRBJ2-5, with a possible D match to TRBD1 (6 bases). V was shortened by 6 bases and J by 2 bases, with 13 bases between the two germline ends. The CDR3 is made up of 13 amino acids. Germline loops: CDR1 DFQATT, CDR2 SNEGSKA (reference sequence). The chain's CDR3 is CSAYVDSQETQYF. CDR3 coding DNA: TGCAGTGCGTATGTGGACAGTCAAGAGACCCAGTACTTC.

The chain combines TRBV9 with TRBJ2-3, with 10 nucleotides matching TRBD2. Germline trimming cut 0 bases from V and 10 bases from J; bases unmatched to any gene: 5. CDR1 and CDR2 (germline): SGDLS, YYNGEE. This CDR3 region has 14 residues. CDR3 coding DNA: TGTGCCAGCAGCGTAGAACTAGCGGGGTTTGCGCAGTATTTT. Amino acid sequence: CASSVELAGFAQYF.

This clonotype was seen only a few times. The chain uses TRBV2 and TRBJ1-6; 10 positions agree with TRBD1. The J segment lost 8 bases and the V segment lost 8 bases, leaving 0 bases of the junction unmatched. CDR1 and CDR2 (germline): SNHLY, FYNNEI. The CDR3 loop spans 12 amino acids. The CDR3 region has the DNA TGTGCCAGCGGGACAGGGGATTCACCCCTCCACTTT. Its protein is CASGTGDSPLHF.

This clonotype has a handful of counts. The CDR3 loop reads CSVEVGSGSSYNEQFF. The CDR3 DNA follows: TGCAGCGTTGAGGTCGGTAGCGGGAGCTCCTACAATGAGCAGTTCTTC. The chain uses TRBV29-1 and TRBJ2-1; 9 nucleotides match TRBD2. V lost 3 bases, J lost 0 bases, and 6 bases stayed unmatched. Germline-derived CDR1 and CDR2 are SQVTM and ANQGSEA. CDR3 length equals 16 residues.

This clonotype occurred a few times. The gene calls are TRBV7-2 and TRBJ1-2; no firm D call. The CDR3 runs to 14 residues. Germline V lookup: CDR1 SGHTA, CDR2 FQGNSA. Trimming took off 1 base at V and 2 bases at J, with 8 bases between the two ends. The CDR3 sequence: CASSLEGVNYGYTF. The DNA of the CDR3 is TGTGCCAGCAGCTTAGAGGGCGTCAACTATGGCTACACCTTC. Based on the CDR3 plus reference TRBV7-2 and TRBJ1-2, the full variable domain is GAGVSQSPSNKVTEKGKDVELRCDPISGHTALYWYRQSLGQGLEFLIYFQGNSAPDKSGLPSDRFSAERTGGSVSTLTIQRTQQEDSAVYLCASSLEGVNYGYTFGSGTRLTVV.

This clonotype was observed a few times. The rearrangement links TRBV6-6 to TRBJ2-7; 9 nucleotides agree with TRBD2. This CDR3 region has 15 residues. The V and J ends lost 6 bases and 5 bases, in that order; junction bases with no gene match: 11. Germline CDR1 MNHNY, CDR2 SVGAGI (reference sequence). CDR3 sequence: CASSPTGTSLHEQYV. DNA of the CDR3: TGTGCCAGCAGCCCGACCGGGACTAGCTTACACGAGCAGTACGTC.

This clonotype has only a few counts. CDR3 sequence reads: CASSAGQGGEQYF. CDR3 nucleotides: TGCGCCAGCAGCGCGGGACAGGGGGGCGAGCAGTACTTC. V gene TRBV5-1 combines with J gene TRBJ2-7; 11 positions agree with TRBD1. Per germline, CDR1 SGHRS and CDR2 YFSETQ. This CDR3 has 13 residues. V shed 4 bases and J 6 bases; nucleotides not matched to a gene: 3.

The J gene is TRBJ2-3, the V gene TRBV20-1; a weak D match, TRBD2 (7 bases). V was cut by 3 bases and J by 5 bases, with 18 bases left in between. Looked up from germline, CDR1 is DFQATT and CDR2 is SNEGSKA (reference sequence). The CDR3 sequence is 15 residues long. CDR3 sequence: CSASRGALSVDTQYF. The CDR3 DNA follows: TGCAGTGCTAGCCGGGGGGCCCTATCTGTAGATACGCAGTATTTT.

This clonotype was recorded a few times. The chain uses TRBV2 and TRBJ2-2; D not resolved. The CDR3 totals 13 residues. V was trimmed by 5 bases and J by 4 bases, leaving 8 bases between them. Germline CDR1 SNHLY, CDR2 FYNNEI. The chain's CDR3 is CASSWGFTGELFF. The DNA for the CDR3 is TGTGCCAGCAGTTGGGGATTCACCGGGGAGCTGTTTTTT.

This clonotype was detected a few times. The chain links TRBV7-6 to TRBJ1-1; TRBD1 might be the D (6 bases). The V end was cut by 0 bases, the J end by 6 bases, with 8 bases between. CDR3 size: 13 residues. Germline CDR1 is SGHVS and CDR2 is FNYEAQ. The chain's CDR3 is CASSLAKGAEAFF. CDR3 nucleotides: TGTGCCAGCAGCTTAGCGAAGGGGGCTGAAGCTTTCTTT. The whole variable domain, remainder taken from reference TRBV7-6 and TRBJ1-1, is GAGVSQSPRYKVTKRGQDVALRCDPISGHVSLYWYRQALGQGPEFLTYFNYEAQQDKSGLPNDRFSAERPEGSISTLTIQRTEQRDSAMYRCASSLAKGAEAFFGQGTRLTVV.

CDR3 protein: CSVVETGGEGYEQYV. The DNA of the CDR3 is TGCAGCGTTGTGGAGACAGGGGGAGAGGGTTACGAGCAGTACGTC. The rearrangement joins TRBV29-1 to TRBJ2-7, with 9 bases lining up with TRBD1. The V gene's germline CDR1 is SQVTM and CDR2 ANQGSEA. V gave up 4 bases and J gave up 4 bases; unmatched junction bases: 11. The CDR3 extends over 15 amino acids.

The chain combines TRBV10-3 with TRBJ2-3; possible D gene TRBD1, 5 bases. CDR3 size: 16 residues. Trimming cost V 4 bases and J 4 bases, with 18 bases left between them. CDR1 ENHRY and CDR2 SYGVKD come from the germline V gene. The CDR3 reads CAISAIQGYQADTQYF. CDR3 sequence (DNA): TGTGCCATCAGTGCGATCCAGGGTTATCAGGCAGATACGCAGTATTTT.